One and the same sample provided the 25 T cell receptor beta chains below, sequenced in a study of CD8+CD57+ T cells in acquired aplastic anemia. Genomic DNA acted as the template from which TCR beta VDJ combination and CDR3 sequence profiling were carried out. MiXCR was run by TCRdb on the reads, yielding one entry per CDR3 protein. Of about 210,000 distinct CDR3 sequences listed, almost 35% are singletons. Input material: sorted CD4+, CD8+, or CD8+CD57+ T cells (not recorded which) from PBMCs. The receptor source for this set is a human donor in good health, serving as a control.

A word on this clonotype: A much larger clone differs from this one at a single base, so this may be a read error. This sequence joins TRBV12-3 or TRBV12-4 and TRBJ2-1, with 12 bases that match TRBD1. The CDR3 is made up of 14 amino acids. The DNA for the CDR3 is TGTGCCAGCAGTTCGGGACAGGGGGCCAATGAGCAGCTCTTC. This codes for CASSSGQGANEQLF.

The sample holds many counts of this clonotype. The chain employs TRBV19 and TRBJ2-2; D not certain. CDR3 length: 14 residues. Trimming cost V 7 bases and J 4 bases, with 13 bases left between them. Germline V gene sequence: CDR1 LNHDA, CDR2 SQIVND (reference sequence). CDR3 protein: CASNPPWRTGELFF. CDR3 sequence (DNA): TGTGCCAGTAACCCACCTTGGCGCACCGGGGAGCTGTTTTTT.

This clonotype was counted at least ten times. The J gene is TRBJ1-3, the V gene TRBV19, with 8 nucleotides matching TRBD1. CDR1 and CDR2 from the germline V gene are LNHDA and SQIVND (reference sequence). CDR3 length: 15 residues. The J segment lost 0 bases and the V segment lost 7 bases, leaving 5 bases of the junction unmatched. CDR3 region: CASTRQGTSGNTIYF. CDR3 nucleotide sequence: TGTGCCAGTACCCGACAGGGGACCTCTGGAAACACCATATATTTT.

Ten or more counts support this clonotype. The chain employs TRBV25-1 and TRBJ2-1; 9 bases map to TRBD2. The V segment lost 9 bases and the J segment 1 base; nucleotides outside the gene matches: 7. The CDR3 totals 15 residues. The germline gives CDR1 MGHDK, CDR2 SYGVNS. This CDR3 is CASGKAGGSYNEQFF. The CDR3 DNA reads TGTGCCAGTGGAAAAGCGGGAGGTTCCTACAATGAGCAGTTCTTC.

The rearrangement links TRBV20-1 to TRBJ2-5; D is ambiguous. Germline V CDR1 and CDR2: DFQATT, SNEGSKA (reference sequence). Trimming left V 3 bases short and J 0 bases short, with 5 bases between. This CDR3 spans 12 amino acids. The CDR3 bases are TGCAGTGCTAGTCAGTACCAAGAGACCCAGTACTTC. Protein sequence: CSASQYQETQYF.

This clonotype was counted ten times or more. The chain couples TRBV7-9 to TRBJ2-1, with no clear D. This CDR3 has 13 residues. Germline CDR1 reads SEHNR; CDR2 reads FQNEAQ (reference sequence). Trimming took 5 bases from V and 6 from J, leaving 11 bases between them. This chain's CDR3 is CASSGLVPNEQFF. CDR3 nucleotides: TGTGCCAGCAGCGGTCTAGTTCCCAATGAGCAGTTCTTC.

Written as DNA, the CDR3 is TGTGCCAGCAGCTTAAGCAAGTCGGGCGAGCAGTACTTC. Translated, it gives CASSLSKSGEQYF. The chain couples TRBV7-3 to TRBJ2-7; no reliable D call. Germline CDR1 SGHTA, CDR2 FQGTGA. CDR3 size: 13 residues. Trimming pared 1 base from V and 6 bases from J, leaving 10 bases between.

Worth noting for this clonotype: One end of the junction fails to match germline, which may point to a read error. The V and J genes are TRBV6-1 and TRBJ1-6; D not certain. CDR1 is MNHNS and CDR2 is SASEGT in the germline V gene. This CDR3 is 14 amino acids long. CDR3 in amino acids: CASSEKIGISPFHF. CDR3 nucleotides: TGTGCCAGCAGCGAAAAAATAGGAATTTCACCCTTCCACTTT.

This clonotype was observed many times. The genes are TRBV25-1 and TRBJ2-7; D not resolved. The length of the CDR3 is 13 residues. Germline assignment: CDR1 MGHDK and CDR2 SYGVNS. Deletions cut 3 bases from V and 2 bases from J, with 8 bases between. Here the CDR3 reads CASSEASTYEQYF. In DNA form, the CDR3 reads TGTGCCAGCAGTGAGGCCAGTACCTACGAGCAGTACTTC.

This chain uses TRBV24-1 with TRBJ2-5, with TRBD1 matching over 8 bases. The CDR3 sequence is 16 residues long. Germline V gene lookup returns CDR1 KGHDR and CDR2 SFDVKD. J was trimmed by 0 bases and V by 2 bases; bases with no gene match: 4. The CDR3 loop is CATSDSPTGDQETQYF. The CDR3 nucleotides are TGTGCCACCAGTGATTCCCCGACAGGGGACCAAGAGACCCAGTACTTC.

In its sample, this clonotype was seen many times. The chain uses TRBV20-1 and TRBJ2-1; 12 bases fit TRBD2. The ends lost 6 bases at V and 4 bases at J; junction bases unmatched: 7. Germline V gene data show CDR1 as DFQATT and CDR2 as SNEGSKA (reference sequence). CDR3 length: 15 amino acids. The CDR3 DNA follows: TGCAGTGCGGACCCAGGGACTAGCGGGTACAATGAGCAGTTCTTC. Translated: CSADPGTSGYNEQFF.

The chain recombines TRBV10-2 with TRBJ2-5; D not certain. V gave up 5 bases and J gave up 0 bases, with 10 bases separating them. CDR3 length equals 14 residues. Germline V lookup: CDR1 WSHSY, CDR2 SAAADI. DNA for the CDR3: TGCGCCAGCAGTCCTGTTCCGGACCAAGAGACCCAGTACTTC. Its protein is CASSPVPDQETQYF.

J is TRBJ1-6 and V is TRBV19; D not resolved. V was clipped by 3 bases and J by 5 bases, with 14 bases between them. CDR3 size: 16 residues. The germline V gene has CDR1 LNHDA and CDR2 SQIVND (reference sequence). The CDR3 here is CASSIRWSSDNSPLHF. The CDR3 DNA reads TGTGCCAGTAGTATTCGTTGGTCCAGCGATAATTCACCCCTCCACTTT. Full variable domain (outside the CDR3, taken from reference TRBV19 and TRBJ1-6): DGGITQSPKYLFRKEGQNVTLSCEQNLNHDAMYWYRQDPGQGLRLIYYSQIVNDFQKGDIAEGYSVSREKKESFPLTVTSAQKNPTAFYLCASSIRWSSDNSPLHFGNGTRLTVT.

This chain joins TRBV2 and TRBJ2-5, with D perhaps matching TRBD2 (6 bases). The germline V and J ends were trimmed by 6 bases and 2 bases, with 10 bases remaining between them. Germline CDR1 and CDR2: SNHLY and FYNNEI. The CDR3 has 13 amino acids. CDR3 DNA sequence: TGTGCCAGCAGGGAGGGGTTACAAGAGACCCAGTACTTC. Encoded protein: CASREGLQETQYF.

In regard to this clonotype: One end of the junction does not line up with germline, which may come from a read error. The chain employs TRBV12-3 or TRBV12-4 and TRBJ2-4; D remains unclear. The CDR3 length is 13 residues. In DNA form, the CDR3 reads TGTGCCAGCAGTCCAGGAGCCAGAAACATTCAGTACTTC. Translated: CASSPGARNIQYF.

Notes on this clonotype: A read error may produce the germline difference seen at one junction end. This chain links TRBV5-8 with TRBJ1-4, with 9 positions matching TRBD1. The CDR3 totals 13 residues. In germline, CDR1 is SGHTS, CDR2 YDEGEE. CDR3 amino acids: CTSSRDRDEKLFF. In DNA form, the CDR3 reads TGTACCAGCAGCCGGGACAGGGATGAAAAACTGTTTTTT. Full variable domain (remainder filled in from reference TRBV5-8 and TRBJ1-4): EAGVTQSPTHLIKTRGQQATLRCSPISGHTSVYWYQQALGLGLQFLLWYDEGEERNRGNFPPRFSGRQFPNYSSELNVNALELEDSALYLCTSSRDRDEKLFFGSGTQLSVL.

The chain employs TRBV10-3 and TRBJ1-5; D uncertain. The V gene's germline CDR1 is ENHRY and CDR2 SYGVKD. Trimming cost V 11 bases and J 0 bases, with 5 bases left between them. The CDR3 consists of 11 residues. This chain's CDR3 is CAGSSNQPQHF. CDR3 in DNA: TGTGCCGGCAGTAGCAATCAGCCCCAGCATTTT.

V is TRBV4-1 and J is TRBJ2-7, with TRBD1 matching 10 bases. This CDR3 contains 15 residues. Per the germline V gene, CDR1 is MGHRA and CDR2 is YSYEKL. V lost 4 bases, J lost 4 bases, and 7 bases stayed unmatched. The CDR3 sequence: CASSRTGTGEYEQYF. The CDR3 nucleotides read TGCGCCAGCAGCCGTACCGGGACAGGGGAGTACGAGCAGTACTTC.

This chain joins TRBV30 and TRBJ1-2; D gene uncertain. The CDR3 has 13 amino acids. Trimming cost V 5 bases and J 0 bases, with 10 bases left between them. Germline CDR1 is GTSNPN and CDR2 is SVGIG (reference sequence). The CDR3 here is CAWSSTANYGYTF. The CDR3 DNA reads TGTGCCTGGTCGAGTACTGCTAACTATGGCTACACCTTC.

There are many counts of this clonotype. J is TRBJ1-5 and V is TRBV9, with D possibly matching TRBD1 (6 bases). V was shortened by 3 bases and J by 3 bases, with 13 bases between the two germline ends. The CDR3 sequence is 15 residues long. Germline values: CDR1 SGDLS, CDR2 YYNGEE. DNA for the CDR3: TGTGCCAGCAGCGCAACAGGGTCTCTCAATCAGCCCCAGCATTTT. Encoded protein: CASSATGSLNQPQHF.

This clonotype was observed many times. This sequence joins TRBV12-3 or TRBV12-4 and TRBJ1-2; no clear D. This CDR3 has 15 amino acids. V lost 2 bases to trimming and J lost 3 bases, with 13 bases between them. The chain's CDR3 is CASSLSPLTHYGYTF. Here the CDR3 DNA reads TGTGCCAGCAGTTTATCACCACTTACTCACTATGGCTACACCTTC.

Notes on this clonotype: A much larger clone is a single base away; this may be a read error. The chain couples TRBV7-2 to TRBJ2-5; the D gene is possibly TRBD1 (6 bases). The CDR3 spans 14 residues. Germline values: CDR1 SGHTA, CDR2 FQGNSA. The CDR3: CAGSAQGGQETQYF. In DNA form, the CDR3 reads TGTGCCGGCAGCGCACAGGGTGGGCAAGAGACCCAGTACTTC.

This clonotype was recorded many times. J is TRBJ1-5 and V is TRBV2; TRBD1 matches 7 bases. From germline, CDR1 is SNHLY and CDR2 FYNNEI. CDR3 length: 17 amino acids. J lost 1 base, V lost 4 bases, and 10 bases had no gene match. CDR3 coding DNA: TGTGCCAGCAGTGGTGGCCAGGGGGTGACGAGCAATCAGCCCCAGCATTTT. Its protein product is CASSGGQGVTSNQPQHF.

This clonotype occurred many times. The rearrangement joins TRBV5-1 to TRBJ2-7, with 8 bases fitting TRBD1. The CDR3 has 14 amino acids. The V gene end was trimmed by 5 bases and the J gene end by 7 bases; junction bases not matched to a gene: 11. In germline, CDR1 is SGHRS, CDR2 YFSETQ. The CDR3 protein is CASRRGQDVREQYF. CDR3 nucleotides: TGCGCCAGCAGGCGGGGACAGGACGTACGGGAGCAGTACTTC.

The chain joins TRBV2 to TRBJ2-5; D is possibly TRBD1 (5 bases). The CDR3 length is 11 residues. Germline-derived CDR1 and CDR2 are SNHLY and FYNNEI. The DNA for the CDR3 is TGTGCTTCACAGGCTCAAGAGACCCAGTACTTC. This encodes CASQAQETQYF.